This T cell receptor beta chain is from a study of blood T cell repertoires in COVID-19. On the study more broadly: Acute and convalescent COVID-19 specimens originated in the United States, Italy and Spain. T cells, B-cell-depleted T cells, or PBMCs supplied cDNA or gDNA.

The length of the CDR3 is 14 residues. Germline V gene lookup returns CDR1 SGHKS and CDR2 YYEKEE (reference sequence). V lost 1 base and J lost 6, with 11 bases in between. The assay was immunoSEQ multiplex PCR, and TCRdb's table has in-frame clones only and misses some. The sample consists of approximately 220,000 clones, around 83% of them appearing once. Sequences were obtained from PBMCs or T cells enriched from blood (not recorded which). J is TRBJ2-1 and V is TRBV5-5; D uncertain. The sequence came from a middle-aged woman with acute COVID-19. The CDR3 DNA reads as TGTGCCAGCAGCTTGACTACCGGAACCAATGAGCAGTTCTTC. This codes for CASSLTTGTNEQFF.